A selection of T cell receptor beta chains follows, all from one sample in a study of identical twins. TCRdb redid the calling of the 5' RACE reads with MiXCR, one entry per CDR3 protein. The repertoire has around 340,000 distinct CDR3 sequences, roughly an eighth of them found once; the top ten carry around 6.9%. Another study also made use of these data, one on yellow fever vaccine responses in identical twins.

The sample consisted of CD8+ T cells sorted from blood. These receptors were collected from a young woman in good health. The CDR3 runs from the conserved cysteine through the conserved F or W. Each record gives: CDR3 protein, CDR3 DNA, clone size, V gene, J gene, D gene. The D gene is left open where the match is weak. Clone size appears in some rows only: once, few, many, or a class for an expanded clone.

CDR3aa: CSAAGGSSYNEQFF; CDR3nt: TGCAGTGCTGCGGGGGGGAGCTCCTACAATGAGCAGTTCTTC; abundance: few; v_gene: TRBV20-1; j_gene: TRBJ2-1; d_gene: TRBD2
CDR3aa: CASSLFGTSGAAPSYNEQFF; CDR3nt: TGTGCCAGCAGCTTGTTCGGGACTAGCGGGGCCGCGCCCTCCTACAATGAGCAGTTCTTC; abundance: few; v_gene: TRBV11-2; j_gene: TRBJ2-1; d_gene: TRBD2
CDR3aa: CASSPREESSYNEQFF; CDR3nt: TGTGCCAGCTCACCTCGGGAGGAGAGCTCCTACAATGAGCAGTTCTTC; abundance: few; v_gene: TRBV18; j_gene: TRBJ2-1; d_gene: TRBD2
CDR3aa: CATSRAPSGSRNEQFF; CDR3nt: TGTGCCACCAGCAGGGCGCCTAGCGGGAGCCGCAATGAGCAGTTCTTC; abundance: .; v_gene: TRBV15; j_gene: TRBJ2-1; d_gene: TRBD2
CDR3aa: CSASDRSTYEQYF; CDR3nt: TGCAGTGCTAGCGACAGGTCCACCTACGAGCAGTACTTC; abundance: .; v_gene: TRBV20-1; j_gene: TRBJ2-7; d_gene: .
CDR3aa: CASSEIVLGDYNEQFF; CDR3nt: TGCGCCAGCAGTGAGATAGTGTTGGGGGACTACAATGAGCAGTTCTTC; abundance: few; v_gene: TRBV10-1; j_gene: TRBJ2-1; d_gene: .
CDR3aa: CASSLIGGWDSPLHF; CDR3nt: TGTGCCAGCAGCTTAATCGGGGGATGGGATTCACCCCTCCACTTT; abundance: .; v_gene: TRBV7-2; j_gene: TRBJ1-6; d_gene: .
CDR3aa: CASSVNRENTEAFF; CDR3nt: TGTGCCAGCAGCGTGAACAGGGAGAACACTGAAGCTTTCTTT; abundance: .; v_gene: TRBV5-4; j_gene: TRBJ1-1; d_gene: .
CDR3aa: CASKEVAGLVDTQYF; CDR3nt: TGTGCCAGCAAGGAGGTAGCGGGCCTTGTAGATACGCAGTATTTT; abundance: .; v_gene: TRBV2; j_gene: TRBJ2-3; d_gene: TRBD2
CDR3aa: CASSLGRGGVTDTQYF; CDR3nt: TGTGCCAGCAGCTTAGGGCGGGGGGGCGTCACAGATACGCAGTATTTT; abundance: few; v_gene: TRBV7-8; j_gene: TRBJ2-3; d_gene: TRBD2
CDR3aa: CASSLLALAGAIQETQYF; CDR3nt: TGTGCCAGCAGCTTATTAGCGCTAGCGGGGGCCATCCAAGAGACCCAGTACTTC; abundance: .; v_gene: TRBV11-1; j_gene: TRBJ2-5; d_gene: TRBD2
CDR3aa: CASSLWQGANTGELFF; CDR3nt: TGCGCCAGCAGCTTGTGGCAGGGGGCGAACACCGGGGAGCTGTTTTTT; abundance: many; v_gene: TRBV5-1; j_gene: TRBJ2-2; d_gene: TRBD1
CDR3aa: CATSRETGNEKLFF; CDR3nt: TGTGCCACCAGCAGAGAGACAGGGAATGAAAAACTGTTTTTT; abundance: .; v_gene: TRBV15; j_gene: TRBJ1-4; d_gene: TRBD1
CDR3aa: CASSLGAFAVNNEQFF; CDR3nt: TGTGCCAGCAGTTTAGGGGCTTTTGCGGTTAACAATGAGCAGTTCTTC; abundance: .; v_gene: TRBV6-5; j_gene: TRBJ2-1; d_gene: .
CDR3aa: CASSGVDREHTEAFF; CDR3nt: TGTGCCAGCAGCGGAGTCGACAGGGAACACACTGAAGCTTTCTTT; abundance: .; v_gene: TRBV9; j_gene: TRBJ1-1; d_gene: TRBD1
CDR3aa: CASSPWDGFSTDTQYF; CDR3nt: TGTGCCAGCAGCCCCTGGGACGGATTTAGCACAGATACGCAGTATTTT; abundance: .; v_gene: TRBV11-2; j_gene: TRBJ2-3; d_gene: .
CDR3aa: CASSQIAGNTYEQYF; CDR3nt: TGTGCCAGCAGCCAGATAGCGGGGAATACCTACGAGCAGTACTTC; abundance: .; v_gene: TRBV14; j_gene: TRBJ2-7; d_gene: TRBD2
CDR3aa: CASSLLGGIQHF; CDR3nt: TGTGCCAGCAGTTTATTAGGTGGTATCCAGCATTTT; abundance: many; v_gene: TRBV12-3/TRBV12-4; j_gene: TRBJ1-5; d_gene: .
CDR3aa: CASSFDTGNTIYF; CDR3nt: TGCGCCAGCAGCTTTGACACGGGAAACACCATATATTTT; abundance: few; v_gene: TRBV5-1; j_gene: TRBJ1-3; d_gene: .
CDR3aa: CATDGYTF; CDR3nt: TGTGCCACCGATGGCTACACCTTC; abundance: many; v_gene: TRBV12-3/TRBV12-4; j_gene: TRBJ1-2; d_gene: .
CDR3aa: CSARDLNGVYTQYF; CDR3nt: TGCAGTGCTAGAGATCTGAATGGGGTGTATACGCAGTATTTT; abundance: few; v_gene: TRBV20-1; j_gene: TRBJ2-3; d_gene: .
CDR3aa: CASSPRAGALQETQYF; CDR3nt: TGTGCCAGCAGTCCTCGAGCGGGGGCCCTCCAAGAGACCCAGTACTTC; abundance: .; v_gene: TRBV6-2/TRBV6-3; j_gene: TRBJ2-5; d_gene: TRBD2
CDR3aa: CASRRYLEGSYTGELFF; CDR3nt: TGCGCCAGTCGACGATATTTGGAGGGCTCGTACACCGGGGAGCTGTTTTTT; abundance: many; v_gene: TRBV4-1; j_gene: TRBJ2-2; d_gene: .